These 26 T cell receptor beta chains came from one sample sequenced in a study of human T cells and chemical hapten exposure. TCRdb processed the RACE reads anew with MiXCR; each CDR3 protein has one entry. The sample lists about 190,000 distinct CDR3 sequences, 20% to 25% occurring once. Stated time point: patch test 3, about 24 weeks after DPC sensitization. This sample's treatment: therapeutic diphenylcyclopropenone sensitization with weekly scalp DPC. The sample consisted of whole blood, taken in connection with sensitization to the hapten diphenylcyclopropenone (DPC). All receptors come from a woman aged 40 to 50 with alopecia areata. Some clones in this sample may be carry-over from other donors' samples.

In nucleotides, the CDR3 is TGTGCCAGCAGCCTCAGGGACTTCTATGGCTACACCTTC. Translating gives CASSLRDFYGYTF. The rearrangement uses TRBV7-9 and TRBJ1-2, with D possibly matching TRBD1 (5 bases). CDR3 length equals 13 residues. V shed 5 bases and J shed 4 bases, with 11 bases lying between them. Germline CDR1 SEHNR, CDR2 FQNEAQ (reference sequence).

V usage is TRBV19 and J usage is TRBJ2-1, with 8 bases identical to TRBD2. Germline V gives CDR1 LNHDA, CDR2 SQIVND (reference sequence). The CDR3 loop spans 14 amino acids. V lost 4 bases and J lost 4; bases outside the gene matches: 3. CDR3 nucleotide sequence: TGTGCCAGTAGTAAGGGACTAGTTTACAATGAGCAGTTCTTC. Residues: CASSKGLVYNEQFF.

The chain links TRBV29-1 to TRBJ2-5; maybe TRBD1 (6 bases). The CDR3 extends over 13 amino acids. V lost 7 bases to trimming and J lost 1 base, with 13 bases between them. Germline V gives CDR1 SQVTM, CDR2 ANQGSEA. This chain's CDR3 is CSAEDSLQETQYF. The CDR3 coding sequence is TGCAGCGCTGAGGACAGCCTCCAAGAGACCCAGTACTTC. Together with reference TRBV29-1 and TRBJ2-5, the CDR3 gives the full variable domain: SAVISQKPSRDICQRGTSLTIQCQVDSQVTMMFWYRQQPGQSLTLIATANQGSEATYESGFVIDKFPISRPNLTFSTLTVSNMSPEDSSIYLCSAEDSLQETQYFGPGTRLLVL.

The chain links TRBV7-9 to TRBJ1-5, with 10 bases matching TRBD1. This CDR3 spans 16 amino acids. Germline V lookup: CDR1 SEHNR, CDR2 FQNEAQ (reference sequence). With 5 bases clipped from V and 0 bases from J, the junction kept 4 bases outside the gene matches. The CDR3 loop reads CASSLTGGYSNQPQHF. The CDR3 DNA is TGTGCCAGCAGCCTGACAGGGGGCTATAGCAATCAGCCCCAGCATTTT.

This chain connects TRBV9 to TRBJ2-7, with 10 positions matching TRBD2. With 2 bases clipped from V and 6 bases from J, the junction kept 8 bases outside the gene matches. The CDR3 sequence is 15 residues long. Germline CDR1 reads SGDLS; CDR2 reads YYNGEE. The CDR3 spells CASSVYASGSGEQYF. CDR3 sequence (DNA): TGTGCCAGCAGCGTTTACGCTAGCGGGAGCGGCGAGCAGTACTTC.

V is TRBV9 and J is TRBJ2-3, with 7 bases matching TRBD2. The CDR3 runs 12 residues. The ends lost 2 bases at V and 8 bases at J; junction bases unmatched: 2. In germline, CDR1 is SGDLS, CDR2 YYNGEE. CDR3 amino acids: CASSVGGGTQYF. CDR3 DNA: TGTGCCAGCAGCGTTGGGGGGGGTACGCAGTATTTT. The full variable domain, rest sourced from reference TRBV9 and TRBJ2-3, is DSGVTQTPKHLITATGQRVTLRCSPRSGDLSVYWYQQSLDQGLQFLIQYYNGEERAKGNILERFSAQQFPDLHSELNLSSLELGDSALYFCASSVGGGTQYFGPGTRLTVL.

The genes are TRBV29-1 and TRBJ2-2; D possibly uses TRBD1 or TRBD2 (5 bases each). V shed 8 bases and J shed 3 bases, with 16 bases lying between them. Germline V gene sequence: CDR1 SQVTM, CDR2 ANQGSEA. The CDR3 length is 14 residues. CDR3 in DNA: TGCAGCATCCGCCGGGGCGCGGACACCGGGGAGCTGTTTTTT. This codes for CSIRRGADTGELFF.

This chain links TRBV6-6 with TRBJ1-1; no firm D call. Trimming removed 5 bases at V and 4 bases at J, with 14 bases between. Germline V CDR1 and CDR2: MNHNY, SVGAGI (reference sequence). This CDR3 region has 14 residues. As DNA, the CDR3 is TGTGCCAGCAGTCCCCCCGGCGGGGTCACTGAAGCTTTCTTT. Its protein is CASSPPGGVTEAFF.

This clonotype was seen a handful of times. CDR3 loop: CSVGQGAAKNYGYTF. The CDR3 bases are TGCAGCGTCGGACAGGGGGCTGCAAAGAACTATGGCTACACCTTC. The genes are TRBV29-1 and TRBJ1-2; 11 bases align to TRBD1. Germline-derived CDR1 and CDR2 are SQVTM and ANQGSEA. The CDR3 has 15 residues. V shed 6 bases, J shed 2 bases, and the junction held 8 bases outside the gene matches. The variable domain in full, with the rest retrieved from reference TRBV29-1 and TRBJ1-2, is SAVISQKPSRDICQRGTSLTIQCQVDSQVTMMFWYRQQPGQSLTLIATANQGSEATYESGFVIDKFPISRPNLTFSTLTVSNMSPEDSSIYLCSVGQGAAKNYGYTFGSGTRLTVV.

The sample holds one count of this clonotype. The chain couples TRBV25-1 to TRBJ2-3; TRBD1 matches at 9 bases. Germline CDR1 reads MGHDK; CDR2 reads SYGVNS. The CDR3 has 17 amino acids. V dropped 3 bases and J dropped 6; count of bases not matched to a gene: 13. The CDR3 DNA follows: TGTGCCAGCAGTGACCCCACCCGGACAGGGGAGACCGATACGCAGTATTTT. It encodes CASSDPTRTGETDTQYF. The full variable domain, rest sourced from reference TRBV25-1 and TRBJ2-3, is EADIYQTPRYLVIGTGKKITLECSQTMGHDKMYWYQQDPGMELHLIHYSYGVNSTEKGDLSSESTVSRIRTEHFPLTLESARPSHTSQYLCASSDPTRTGETDTQYFGPGTRLTVL.

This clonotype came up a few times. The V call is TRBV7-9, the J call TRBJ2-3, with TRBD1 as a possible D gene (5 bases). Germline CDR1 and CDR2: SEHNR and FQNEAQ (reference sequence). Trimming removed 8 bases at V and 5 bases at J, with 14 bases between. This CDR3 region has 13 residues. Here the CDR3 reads CASQQGMRDTQYF. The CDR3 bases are TGTGCCAGCCAGCAGGGTATGAGAGATACGCAGTATTTT. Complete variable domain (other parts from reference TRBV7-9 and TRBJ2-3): DTGVSQNPRHKITKRGQNVTFRCDPISEHNRLYWYRQTLGQGPEFLTYFQNEAQLEKSRLLSDRFSAERPKGSFSTLEIQRTEQGDSAMYLCASQQGMRDTQYFGPGTRLTVL.

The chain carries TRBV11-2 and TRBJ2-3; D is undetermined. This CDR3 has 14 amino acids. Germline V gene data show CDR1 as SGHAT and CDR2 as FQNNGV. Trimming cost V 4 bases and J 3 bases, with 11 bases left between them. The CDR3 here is CASSSTLGTDTQYF. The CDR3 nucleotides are TGTGCCAGCAGCTCGACGCTAGGGACAGATACGCAGTATTTT.

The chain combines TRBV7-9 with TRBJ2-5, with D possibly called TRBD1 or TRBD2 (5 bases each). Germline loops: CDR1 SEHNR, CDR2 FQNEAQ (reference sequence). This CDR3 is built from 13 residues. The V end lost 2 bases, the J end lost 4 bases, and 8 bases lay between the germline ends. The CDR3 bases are TGTGCCAGCAGCTTATTGGGGGTAGAGACCCAGTACTTC. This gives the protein CASSLLGVETQYF.

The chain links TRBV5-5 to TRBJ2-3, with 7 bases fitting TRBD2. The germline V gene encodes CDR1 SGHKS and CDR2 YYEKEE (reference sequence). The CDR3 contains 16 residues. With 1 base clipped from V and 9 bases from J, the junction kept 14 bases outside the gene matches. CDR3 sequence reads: CASSLKTPGRGETQYF. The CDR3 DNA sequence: TGTGCCAGCAGCTTGAAGACTCCCGGCCGGGGGGAGACGCAGTATTTT.

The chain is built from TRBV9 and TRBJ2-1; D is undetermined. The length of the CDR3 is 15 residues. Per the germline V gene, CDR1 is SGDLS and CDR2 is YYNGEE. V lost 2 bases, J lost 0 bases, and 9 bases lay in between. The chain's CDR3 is CASSVRSDSYNEQFF. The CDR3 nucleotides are TGTGCCAGCAGCGTTAGGAGCGACTCCTACAATGAGCAGTTCTTC.

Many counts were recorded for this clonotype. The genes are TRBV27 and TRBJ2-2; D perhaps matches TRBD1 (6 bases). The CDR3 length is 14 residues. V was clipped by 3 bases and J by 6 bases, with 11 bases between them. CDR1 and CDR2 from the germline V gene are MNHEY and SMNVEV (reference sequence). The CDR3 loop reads CASSFNRQAGELFF. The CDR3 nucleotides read TGTGCCAGCAGTTTCAATCGACAGGCCGGGGAGCTGTTTTTT.

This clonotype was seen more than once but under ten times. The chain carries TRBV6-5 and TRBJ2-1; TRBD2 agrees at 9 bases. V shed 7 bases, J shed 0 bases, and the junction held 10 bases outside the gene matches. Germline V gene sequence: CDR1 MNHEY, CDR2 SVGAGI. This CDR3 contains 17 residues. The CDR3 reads CASIGMVSGSSYNEQFF. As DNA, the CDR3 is TGTGCCAGCATCGGGATGGTTAGCGGGAGCTCCTACAATGAGCAGTTCTTC.

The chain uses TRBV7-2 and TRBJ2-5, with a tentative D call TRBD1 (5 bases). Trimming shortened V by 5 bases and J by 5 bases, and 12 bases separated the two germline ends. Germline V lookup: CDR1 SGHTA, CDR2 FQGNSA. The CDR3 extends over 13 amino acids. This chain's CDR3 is CASSRPDTETQYF. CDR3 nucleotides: TGTGCCAGCAGCCGACCGGACACCGAGACCCAGTACTTC.

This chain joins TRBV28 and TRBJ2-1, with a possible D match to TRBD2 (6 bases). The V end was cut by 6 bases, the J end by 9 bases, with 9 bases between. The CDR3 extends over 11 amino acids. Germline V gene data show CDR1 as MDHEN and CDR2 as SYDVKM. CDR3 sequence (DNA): TGTGCCAGCAGAACGGAGGGTGAGCAGTTCTTC. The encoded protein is CASRTEGEQFF. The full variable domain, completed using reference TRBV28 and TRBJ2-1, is DVKVTQSSRYLVKRTGEKVFLECVQDMDHENMFWYRQDPGLGLRLIYFSYDVKMKEKGDIPEGYSVSREKKERFSLILESASTNQTSMYLCASRTEGEQFFGPGTRLTVL.

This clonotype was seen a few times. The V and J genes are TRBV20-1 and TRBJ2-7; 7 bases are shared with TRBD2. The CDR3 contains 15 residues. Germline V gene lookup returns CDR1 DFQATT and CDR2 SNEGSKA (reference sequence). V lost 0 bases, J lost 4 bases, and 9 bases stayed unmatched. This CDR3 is CSAREAVLAEYEQYF. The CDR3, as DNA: TGCAGTGCTAGAGAGGCCGTCCTAGCGGAATACGAGCAGTACTTC.

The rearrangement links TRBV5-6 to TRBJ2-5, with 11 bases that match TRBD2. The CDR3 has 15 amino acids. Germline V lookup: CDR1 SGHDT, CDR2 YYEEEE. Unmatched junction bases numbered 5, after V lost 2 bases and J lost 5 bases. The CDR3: CASSFSGRAVETQYF. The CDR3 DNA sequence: TGTGCCAGCAGCTTTAGCGGGAGGGCGGTCGAGACCCAGTACTTC.

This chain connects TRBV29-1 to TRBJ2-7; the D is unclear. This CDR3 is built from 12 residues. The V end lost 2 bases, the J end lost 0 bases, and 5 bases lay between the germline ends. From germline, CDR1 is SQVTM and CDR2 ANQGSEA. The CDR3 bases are TGCAGCGTTGAAACCAGCTCCTACGAGCAGTACTTC. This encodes CSVETSSYEQYF.

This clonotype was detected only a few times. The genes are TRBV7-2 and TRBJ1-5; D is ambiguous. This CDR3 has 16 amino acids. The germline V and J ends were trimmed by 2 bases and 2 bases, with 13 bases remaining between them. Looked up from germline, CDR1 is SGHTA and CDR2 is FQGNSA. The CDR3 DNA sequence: TGTGCCAGCAGCTTACAAGGCAGGCTCGGCAATCAGCCCCAGCATTTT. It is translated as CASSLQGRLGNQPQHF.

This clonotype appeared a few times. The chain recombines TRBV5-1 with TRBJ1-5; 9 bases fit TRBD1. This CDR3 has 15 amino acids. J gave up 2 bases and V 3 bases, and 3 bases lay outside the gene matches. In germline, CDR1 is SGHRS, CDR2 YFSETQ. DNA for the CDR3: TGCGCCAGCAGCTCGGGACAGGGCCGCAATCAGCCCCAGCATTTT. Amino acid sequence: CASSSGQGRNQPQHF.

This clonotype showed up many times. The DNA for the CDR3 is TGTGCCAGCAGTTCTCTTCCCTCAGCTAACTATGGCTACACCTTC. Residues: CASSSLPSANYGYTF. The chain joins TRBV27 to TRBJ1-2; D is undetermined. CDR1 is MNHEY, CDR2 SMNVEV, per germline (reference sequence). The CDR3 runs 15 residues. V lost 4 bases, J lost 0 bases, and 12 bases lay in between.

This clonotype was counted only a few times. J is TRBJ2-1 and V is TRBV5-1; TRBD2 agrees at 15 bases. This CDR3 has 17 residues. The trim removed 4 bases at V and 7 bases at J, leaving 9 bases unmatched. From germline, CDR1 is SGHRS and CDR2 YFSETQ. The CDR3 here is CASSPPGTSGRTNEQFF. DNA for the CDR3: TGCGCCAGCAGCCCGCCGGGGACTAGCGGGAGGACTAATGAGCAGTTCTTC.